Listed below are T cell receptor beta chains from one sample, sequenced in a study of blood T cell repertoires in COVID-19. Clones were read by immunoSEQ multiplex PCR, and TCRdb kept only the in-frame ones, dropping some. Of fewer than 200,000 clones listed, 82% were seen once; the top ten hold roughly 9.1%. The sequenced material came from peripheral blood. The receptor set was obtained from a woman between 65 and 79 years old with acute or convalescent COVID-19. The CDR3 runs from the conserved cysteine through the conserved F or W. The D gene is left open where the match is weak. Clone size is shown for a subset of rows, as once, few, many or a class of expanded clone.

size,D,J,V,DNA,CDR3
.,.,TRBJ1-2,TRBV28,TGTGCCAGCACCCTAGACGGTAACTATGGCTACACCTTC,CASTLDGNYGYTF
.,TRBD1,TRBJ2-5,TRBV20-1,TGCAGTGCTAGTGGACAGGGGGCGCCGGGGCTACAAGAGACCCAGTACTTC,CSASGQGAPGLQETQYF
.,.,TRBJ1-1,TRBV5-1,TGCGCCAGCAGCTCCACAGGGACCTTGAACACTGAAGCTTTCTTT,CASSSTGTLNTEAFF
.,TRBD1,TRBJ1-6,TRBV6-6,TGTGCCAGCAGTTCGGGACAGGATAATTCACCCCTCCACTTT,CASSSGQDNSPLHF
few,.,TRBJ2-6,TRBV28,TGTGCCAGCAGCTATGATCGGGAATTTGGGGCCAACGTCCTGACTTTC,CASSYDREFGANVLTF
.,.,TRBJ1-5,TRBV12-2,TGTGCAAGTCGCTCACGGAGGAATCAGCCCCAGCATTTT,CASRSRRNQPQHF
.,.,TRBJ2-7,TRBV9,TGTGCCAGCAGCGTAGGACCTAGGGAGGTTTACGAGCAGTACTTC,CASSVGPREVYEQYF
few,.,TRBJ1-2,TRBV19,TGTGCCAGTAGTTCCTTGACGCTGGGAGGAGTTACTAACTATGGCTACACCTTC,CASSSLTLGGVTNYGYTF
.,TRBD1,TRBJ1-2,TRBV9,TGTGCCAGCAGCGTCTCCGGGACAGACTATGGCTACACCTTC,CASSVSGTDYGYTF
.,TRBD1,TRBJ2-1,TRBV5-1,TGCGCCAGCAGCTTGGCCGGGACAGGGATATACAATGAGCAGTTCTTC,CASSLAGTGIYNEQFF
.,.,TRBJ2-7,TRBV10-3,TGTGCCATCAGGGAGGGCAGGGCGACCTACGAGCAGTACTTC,CAIREGRATYEQYF
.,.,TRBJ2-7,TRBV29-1,TGCAGCGTTGTACGAACCGGGAAGGACAGCCGGCAGTACTTC,CSVVRTGKDSRQYF
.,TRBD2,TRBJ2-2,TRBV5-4,TGTGCCAGCAGCCCGTCGGGGGGGCAGGGCGGGGAGCTGTTTTTT,CASSPSGGQGGELFF
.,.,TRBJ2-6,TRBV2,TGTGCCAGCAGTGACCGTTCTGGGGCCAACGTCCTGACTTTC,CASSDRSGANVLTF
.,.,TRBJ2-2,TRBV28,TGTGCCAGCGGTGACGACCAGGGTCGTCGAACCGGGGAGCTGTTTTTT,CASGDDQGRRTGELFF
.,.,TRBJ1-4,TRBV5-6,TGTGCCAGCAGCCCTGGACAGACTAATGAAAAACTGTTTTTT,CASSPGQTNEKLFF
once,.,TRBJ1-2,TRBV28,TGTGCCAGCAGTCTGGGGGGCTATGGCTACACCTTC,CASSLGGYGYTF
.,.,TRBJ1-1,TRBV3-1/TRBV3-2,TGTGCCAGCAGCCAAGAGGGAGGGATGGGTGGTAGGAACACTGAAGCTTTCTTT,CASSQEGGMGGRNTEAFF
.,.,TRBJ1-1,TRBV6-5,TGTGCCAGCAGTTACTCGAACAGGAACACTGAAGCTTTCTTT,CASSYSNRNTEAFF
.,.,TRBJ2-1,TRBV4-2,TGTGCCAGCAGCCCTCGGGACATGGGTGCTGAGCAGTTCTTC,CASSPRDMGAEQFF
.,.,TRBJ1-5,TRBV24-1,TGTGCCCTATGGAGGGGACTCAATCAGCCCCAGCATTTT,CALWRGLNQPQHF
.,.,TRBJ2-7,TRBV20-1,TGCAGTGCTAGACGGGACTACGAGCAGTACTTC,CSARRDYEQYF
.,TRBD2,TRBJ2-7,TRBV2,TGTGCCAGCAGTGTCAGGACTAGCGGGCTAGGCTCCTACGAGCAGTACTTC,CASSVRTSGLGSYEQYF
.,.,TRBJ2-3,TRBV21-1,TGTGCCAGCAGCAAAGCGCTCTATCTAGCGGGAGATTGTTATGCGGGAGATACGCAGTATTTT,CASSKALYLAGDCYAGDTQYF
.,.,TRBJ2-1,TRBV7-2,TGTGCCAGCAGCTTAAATGGCGGGTGGTACAATGAGCAGTTCTTC,CASSLNGGWYNEQFF
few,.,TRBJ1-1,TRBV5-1,TGCGCCAGCAGCTTGGGAGGGTTCTCGGAAGCTTTCTTT,CASSLGGFSEAFF